The 10 T cell receptor beta chains below were found in one sample sequenced in a study of early T cells in non-severe SARS-CoV-2 infection. TCRdb independently ran MiXCR on the 5' RACE reads; one entry per CDR3 protein. The profile shows 53,000 or so distinct CDR3 sequences, 12% of them singletons. Source: whole blood, taken at baseline. These receptors originate from an adult who was a healthcare worker with PCR-confirmed SARS-CoV-2 infection or an uninfected control (not recorded which).

This clonotype has just a few counts. The CDR3 spells CASSETAAPSTDTQYF. The CDR3 coding sequence is TGTGCCAGTAGCGAGACAGCGGCCCCCAGCACAGATACGCAGTATTTT. The gene calls are TRBV19 and TRBJ2-3, with D tentatively TRBD1 or TRBD2 (5 bases each). The length of the CDR3 is 16 residues. Germline-derived CDR1 and CDR2 are LNHDA and SQIVND (reference sequence). The ends were cut back, 6 bases at V and 0 bases at J, with 16 bases in the middle.

The chain is built from TRBV3-1 and TRBJ1-1; 8 nucleotides agree with TRBD1. Germline lookup yields CDR1 LGHDT and CDR2 YNNKEL (reference sequence). This CDR3 comprises 15 residues. The trim removed 1 base at V and 5 bases at J, leaving 6 bases unmatched. CDR3 sequence (DNA): TGTGCCAGCAGCCAAGCCAGGGGGCGGGGGACTGAAGCTTTCTTT. It codes for CASSQARGRGTEAFF.

This clonotype has ten or more counts. The V and J genes are TRBV7-9 and TRBJ1-6; D gene ambiguous. Deletions cut 4 bases from V and 7 bases from J, with 11 bases between. From germline, CDR1 is SEHNR and CDR2 FQNEAQ (reference sequence). The CDR3 spans 14 residues. Here the CDR3 DNA reads TGTGCCAGCAGCTCGGACGTATTGAATTCACCCCTCCACTTT. Encoded protein: CASSSDVLNSPLHF.

The table lists this clonotype with many counts. The J gene is TRBJ2-1, the V gene TRBV4-1; TRBD2 agrees at 8 bases. V shed 0 bases and J 2 bases; nucleotides not matched to a gene: 0. Germline-derived CDR1 and CDR2 are MGHRA and YSYEKL. The CDR3 spans 15 residues. The CDR3 sequence: CASSQELAAYNEQFF. In DNA, the CDR3 is TGCGCCAGCAGCCAAGAACTAGCGGCCTACAATGAGCAGTTCTTC.

This clonotype was picked up many times. For the CDR3, the DNA is TGTGCCAGCAGTTTGGCGGGAAGCACAGATACGCAGTATTTT. It translates to CASSLAGSTDTQYF. The chain joins TRBV28 to TRBJ2-3, with D possibly TRBD2 on 6 matching bases. Trimming pared 3 bases from V and 0 bases from J, leaving 7 bases between. The CDR3 is made up of 14 amino acids. CDR1 is MDHEN and CDR2 is SYDVKM in the germline V gene.

This clonotype has ten or more counts. The chain joins TRBV19 to TRBJ2-7; TRBD2 is a possible D gene (6 bases). Trimming removed 5 bases at V and 0 bases at J, with 14 bases between. The CDR3 has 15 amino acids. Looked up from germline, CDR1 is LNHDA and CDR2 is SQIVND (reference sequence). CDR3 DNA: TGTGCCAGTAGTGATCGAGCGGGCCGCTCCTACGAGCAGTACTTC. It specifies CASSDRAGRSYEQYF.

This clonotype was observed at least ten times. The genes are TRBV4-3 and TRBJ2-3, with 8 bases that match TRBD2. The CDR3 covers 18 residues. CDR1 and CDR2 from the germline V gene are LGHNA and YSLEER. Unmatched junction bases numbered 14, after V lost 6 bases and J lost 0 bases. The CDR3 region has the DNA TGCGCCAGCAGAAAAAACGCTGGACTAGCAGCTAGCACAGATACGCAGTATTTT. Its protein is CASRKNAGLAASTDTQYF.

The chain has TRBV3-1 and TRBJ1-1; D possibly corresponds to TRBD1 (5 bases). Between the trimmed V and J ends, which lost 0 bases and 4 bases, there was a span of 15 bases. This CDR3 contains 16 residues. Germline assignment: CDR1 LGHDT and CDR2 YNNKEL (reference sequence). The CDR3 loop is CASSQDVPGWSTEAFF. In nucleotides, the CDR3 is TGTGCCAGCAGCCAAGATGTCCCAGGGTGGAGCACTGAAGCTTTCTTT.

V is TRBV10-2 and J is TRBJ2-1, with 8 positions matching TRBD2. J lost 6 bases, V lost 5 bases, and 6 bases had no gene match. The CDR3 is made up of 14 amino acids. Germline CDR1 reads WSHSY; CDR2 reads SAAADI. The DNA of the CDR3 is TGCGCCAGCAGTACGGGACTAGATACCAATGAGCAGTTCTTC. Its translation: CASSTGLDTNEQFF.

The sample holds many counts of this clonotype. The chain is built from TRBV18 and TRBJ1-3; 8 bases line up with TRBD1. CDR3 length equals 16 residues. V trimming: 3 bases; J trimming: 3 bases; junction bases outside the gene matches: 7. Germline V gives CDR1 KGHSH, CDR2 LQKENI. CDR3 in amino acids: CASSPTGQGSGNTIYF. The CDR3 bases are TGTGCCAGCTCACCGACAGGACAGGGAAGTGGAAACACCATATATTTT. Supplemented by reference TRBV18 and TRBJ1-3, the full variable domain reads NAGVMQNPRHLVRRRGQEARLRCSPMKGHSHVYWYRQLPEEGLKFMVYLQKENIIDESGMPKERFSAEFPKEGPSILRIQQVVRGDSAAYFCASSPTGQGSGNTIYFGEGSWLTVV.